Each of the 2 T cell receptor beta chains below was sequenced from the same sample in a study of T cell responses to AZD1222 COVID-19 vaccine (dated by TCRdb to the early 2020s). The meaning of the sample's time point label: about 28 days (+/-7) after the second vaccine dose. The receptor library was made with the immunoSEQ multiplex PCR assay. Drawn from immuneACCESS, this table holds only the in-frame rearrangements with V and J called that TCRdb kept. Clones are partly lost; checked studies trace under half to an unresolved V gene and leave the rest unexplained. The sample contains roughly 92,000 clones, about 88% of them found a single time. The biggest ten clones account for just under 5% of the sample. This sample comprised peripheral blood, obtained 28 days after the second AZD1222 dose. The receptors here all came from an adult who received the AZD1222 COVID-19 vaccine.

This rearrangement joins TRBV2 to TRBJ1-2; possible D gene TRBD1, 6 bases. Germline values: CDR1 SNHLY, CDR2 FYNNEI. This CDR3 region has 13 residues. Between the trimmed V and J ends, which lost 5 bases and 5 bases, there was a span of 12 bases. The CDR3 spells CASSLDSSYGYTF. For the CDR3, the DNA is TGTGCCAGCAGTCTGGACAGCTCTTATGGCTACACCTTC.

This clone was seen just once. V usage is TRBV19 and J usage is TRBJ1-4; TRBD1 matches 7 bases. This CDR3 is 15 amino acids long. Germline CDR1 LNHDA, CDR2 SQIVND (reference sequence). V lost 6 bases, J lost 4 bases, and 8 bases stayed unmatched. DNA for the CDR3: TGTGCCAGTAGGGGATCAGGGGGGGTTAATGAAAAACTGTTTTTT. Translation gives CASRGSGGVNEKLFF.